The rows below give T cell receptor beta chains drawn from one sample of a study of T cell responses to AZD1222 COVID-19 vaccine. Only in-frame clones appear in the TCRdb table, and some are missing; sequencing was by immunoSEQ multiplex PCR. The data show about 180,000 clones, with around nine tenths seen just once and approximately 2.9% held by the top ten. The material was peripheral blood, obtained on day 0 of AZD1222 vaccination. Every receptor here comes from an adult in good health. Each CDR3 is given with its conserved first and last residue. D genes are given only for firm matches. Rows may omit the clone size; those that give it use once, few, many or a size class.

NA TRBJ2-2 TRBV10-2 NA CASSELSGTNTGELFF TGCGCCAGCAGTGAGTTATCGGGTACGAACACCGGGGAGCTGTTTTTT
TRBD2 TRBJ2-7 TRBV6-2/TRBV6-3 NA CASSYSTSGPLEQYF TGTGCCAGCAGTTACTCCACTAGCGGTCCTCTGGAGCAGTACTTC
TRBD2 TRBJ2-7 TRBV5-4 NA CASSLDGGGNEQYF TGTGCCAGCAGCTTGGACGGGGGGGGCAACGAGCAGTACTTC
NA TRBJ1-2 TRBV12-5 NA CASGLGTANYGYTF TGTGCTAGTGGTTTGGGGACAGCTAACTATGGCTACACCTTC
TRBD1 TRBJ1-6 TRBV5-8 NA CASSKGQGLQGLSPLHF TGTGCCAGCAGCAAAGGACAGGGGCTTCAAGGCCTCTCACCCCTCCACTTT
TRBD2 TRBJ2-3 TRBV5-5 NA CASSWGLASTDTQYF TGTGCCAGCAGCTGGGGACTAGCGAGTACAGATACGCAGTATTTT
NA TRBJ1-3 TRBV6-6 NA CASINRQTELGNTIYF TGTGCCAGCATCAACAGACAGACCGAACTCGGAAACACCATATATTTT
TRBD2 TRBJ2-7 TRBV11-2 NA CASSLIIGTSGVDSYEQYF TGTGCCAGCAGCCTCATTATCGGGACTAGCGGGGTGGACTCCTACGAGCAGTACTTC
NA TRBJ1-4 TRBV13 NA CASSLGTEEKLFF TGTGCCAGCAGCTTAGGTACGGAGGAAAAACTGTTTTTT
NA TRBJ1-4 TRBV19 NA CASSIRGGYATNEKLFF TGTGCCAGTAGTATAAGGGGCGGTTATGCAACTAATGAAAAACTGTTTTTT
NA TRBJ2-5 TRBV6-2/TRBV6-3 NA CASSYIDSQETQYF TGTGCCAGCAGTTACATAGACTCACAAGAGACCCAGTACTTC
NA TRBJ2-6 TRBV9 NA CASSVGGAAGANVLTF TGTGCCAGCAGCGTAGGGGGGGCAGCCGGGGCCAACGTCCTGACTTTC
TRBD1 TRBJ1-1 TRBV5-4 few CASSPGTGIMNTEAFF TGTGCCAGCAGCCCCGGGACAGGGATCATGAACACTGAAGCTTTCTTT
TRBD1 TRBJ2-3 TRBV6-4 NA CASSDSVGDRAQYF TGTGCCAGCAGTGACTCCGTCGGGGACAGGGCGCAGTACTTT
TRBD1 TRBJ1-2 TRBV5-1 NA CASAPNTGVSGYTF TGCGCCAGCGCTCCTAACACAGGGGTCTCTGGCTACACCTTC
NA TRBJ2-1 TRBV20-1 NA CSASLGSSYNEQFF TGCAGTGCTAGTCTGGGTAGCTCCTACAATGAGCAGTTCTTC
NA TRBJ1-2 TRBV30 NA CAWSGRSRNYGYTF TGTGCCTGGAGCGGCAGAAGTAGGAACTATGGCTACACCTTC
TRBD1 TRBJ1-1 TRBV18 NA CASSPQGANTEAFF TGTGCCAGCTCACCGCAGGGGGCGAACACTGAAGCTTTCTTT
NA TRBJ2-5 TRBV2 NA CASSELSPGETQYF TGTGCCAGCAGTGAACTATCCCCGGGGGAGACCCAGTACTTC
NA TRBJ1-2 TRBV6-5 NA CASSPGGGSYGYTF TGTGCCAGCAGTCCCGGGGGGGGGTCCTATGGCTACACCTTC
NA TRBJ1-1 TRBV9 NA CASSKAGDDTEAFF TGTGCCAGCAGCAAGGCGGGGGATGACACTGAAGCTTTCTTT
TRBD2 TRBJ2-5 TRBV20-1 NA CSASTSGGSMYQETQYF TGCAGTGCTAGTACTAGCGGGGGGTCGATGTACCAAGAGACCCAGTACTTC
NA TRBJ2-7 TRBV21-1 NA CASSKEGTRRMGQYF TGTGCCAGCAGCAAGGAAGGGACACGGAGAATGGGGCAGTACTTC
NA TRBJ2-4 TRBV6-2/TRBV6-3 NA CASSFGGLGENIQYF TGTGCCAGCAGCTTTGGGGGACTGGGGGAAAACATTCAGTACTTC
TRBD1 TRBJ1-5 TRBV19 NA CASNPRTGASNQPQHF TGTGCCAGTAACCCCCGGACAGGGGCGAGCAATCAGCCCCAGCATTTT
NA TRBJ2-7 TRBV5-6 NA CASSLGAGLYEQYF TGTGCCAGCAGCTTGGGTGCGGGATTGTACGAGCAGTACTTC
TRBD2 TRBJ2-1 TRBV20-1 few CSASGLAGALASYNEQFF TGCAGTGCTAGTGGGCTAGCGGGGGCCTTAGCCTCCTACAATGAGCAGTTCTTC
TRBD2 TRBJ2-1 TRBV27 NA CASAHLPIAGPLNEQFF TGTGCCAGCGCCCACCTCCCCATAGCGGGGCCCCTGAATGAGCAGTTCTTC
TRBD1 TRBJ1-2 TRBV6-5 NA CASSSRGLYGYTF TGTGCCAGCAGTTCAAGGGGGCTCTATGGCTACACCTTC
TRBD1 TRBJ1-4 TRBV11-2 NA CASSYIRDSSEKLFF TGTGCCAGCAGCTACATCCGGGACAGTAGTGAAAAACTGTTTTTT
NA TRBJ2-7 TRBV2 NA CASSGGSYEQYF TGTGCCAGCTCTGGGGGGTCCTACGAGCAGTACTTC
TRBD1 TRBJ1-1 TRBV3-1/TRBV3-2 NA CASSHPRGRGTEAFF TGTGCCAGCAGCCACCCCAGGGGGCGGGGGACTGAAGCTTTCTTT
TRBD1 TRBJ1-2 TRBV18 NA CASSPRDRVYGYTF TGTGCCAGCTCACCACGGGACAGGGTTTATGGCTACACCTTC
NA TRBJ1-1 TRBV5-1 NA CASSLGLNTEAFF TGCGCCAGCAGCTTGGGGCTGAACACTGAAGCTTTCTTT
NA TRBJ2-1 TRBV7-3 once CASSPTKSSYNEQFF TGTGCCAGCAGCCCGACTAAGAGCTCCTACAATGAGCAGTTCTTC
TRBD2 TRBJ2-2 TRBV4-3 NA CASSQVLSGANTGELFF TGCGCCAGCAGCCAAGTCCTGAGCGGGGCGAACACCGGGGAGCTGTTTTTT
NA TRBJ1-2 TRBV16 NA CASRTPNYGYTF TGTGCCAGCAGAACCCCTAACTATGGCTACACCTTC
NA TRBJ2-5 TRBV5-1 NA CASSFGEETQYF TGCGCCAGCAGCTTTGGGGAAGAGACCCAGTACTTC
NA TRBJ1-5 TRBV6-1 NA CASSEGTFLSNQPQHF TGTGCCAGCAGTGAAGGGACATTCCTTAGCAATCAGCCCCAGCATTTT
NA TRBJ1-1 TRBV18 NA CASSPPATEAFF TGTGCCAGCTCACCCCCAGCCACTGAAGCTTTCTTT
TRBD1 TRBJ2-3 TRBV29-1 once CSVEEPRGRDTQYF TGCAGCGTTGAAGAACCCAGGGGGCGCGATACGCAGTATTTT
NA TRBJ1-5 TRBV12-5 NA CASGSEGVRNQPQHF TGTGCTAGTGGTTCGGAGGGGGTAAGAAATCAGCCCCAGCATTTT
NA TRBJ1-2 TRBV5-6 NA CASSWGGQTANYGYTF TGTGCCAGCAGCTGGGGGGGTCAGACTGCTAACTATGGCTACACCTTC
TRBD1 TRBJ1-2 TRBV5-1 NA CASSSGTANYGYTF TGCGCCAGCAGCTCCGGGACAGCTAACTATGGCTACACCTTC
NA TRBJ1-2 TRBV6-5 few CASSLGIGSSNYGYTF TGTGCCAGCAGTTTGGGGATCGGCAGTTCCAACTATGGCTACACCTTC
TRBD1 TRBJ1-2 TRBV7-8 NA CASSPTATRQGRYGYTF TGTGCCAGCAGCCCCACAGCTACGAGACAGGGCCGCTATGGCTACACCTTC
NA TRBJ2-7 TRBV27 NA CASSAGPAYEQYF TGTGCCAGCAGTGCCGGCCCTGCCTACGAGCAGTACTTC
TRBD1 TRBJ1-2 TRBV9 NA CASSPRPRDRGTGGYTF TGTGCCAGCAGCCCCAGACCCCGGGACAGGGGGACGGGTGGCTACACCTTC
NA TRBJ2-7 TRBV3-1/TRBV3-2 few CASSQDPKSYEQYF TGTGCCAGCAGCCAAGATCCGAAATCCTACGAGCAGTACTTC
TRBD1 TRBJ2-5 TRBV4-2 once CASSLRTGQETQYF TGTGCCAGCAGCCTACGGACAGGACAAGAGACCCAGTACTTC
NA TRBJ2-2 TRBV2 NA CASRPWRGRSGTGELFF TGTGCCAGCAGGCCCTGGAGGGGAAGATCGGGAACCGGGGAGCTGTTTTTT
NA TRBJ1-4 TRBV30 once CAWATGATNEKLFF TGTGCCTGGGCAACAGGTGCAACTAATGAAAAACTGTTTTTT
NA TRBJ2-5 TRBV18 NA CASSRDQEETQYF TGTGCCAGCTCACGCGACCAGGAAGAGACCCAGTACTTC
NA TRBJ1-2 TRBV3-1/TRBV3-2 NA CASSPWLQGGYGYTF TGTGCCAGCAGCCCGTGGCTCCAAGGTGGCTATGGCTACACCTTC
NA TRBJ1-5 TRBV6-1 NA CASSDGWRQPQHF TGTGCCAGCAGTGATGGGTGGAGACAGCCCCAGCATTTT
TRBD1 TRBJ1-6 TRBV19 NA CASTDRVDSPLHF TGTGCCAGTACCGACAGGGTTGATTCACCCCTCCACTTT
NA TRBJ2-5 TRBV29-1 NA CSVRDGQETQYF TGCAGCGTCCGGGACGGCCAAGAGACCCAGTACTTC